This TCR beta chain was identified in a study of HIV-infected patients and healthy controls. TCRdb redid the calling of the 5' RACE reads with MiXCR, one entry per CDR3 protein. Among around 64,000 distinct CDR3 sequences listed, around 17% were seen once. Deletions cut 8 bases from V and 10 bases from J, with 9 bases between. Germline assignment: CDR1 SNHLY and CDR2 FYNNEI. The CDR3 sequence is 10 residues long. V and J are TRBV2 and TRBJ2-1; D not resolved. The sequence derives from a human donor in good health. The specimen was CD4+ T cells from blood. CDR3 bases: TGTGCCAGCGGGTTAGACGAGCAGTTCTTC. It translates to CASGLDEQFF.